These 21 T cell receptor beta chains originate from one sample sequenced in a study of response to subunit inactivated influenza vaccine. TCRdb passed the RT-PCR reads through MiXCR, listing each CDR3 protein once. The sample holds about 300,000 distinct CDR3 sequences, 21% seen once. The sample consisted of PBMCs from blood, taken about 20 months after vaccination. These receptor sequences come from a man aged 45 to 75 who received an inactivated influenza vaccine.

The genes are TRBV20-1 and TRBJ2-3; D is uncertain. Germline lookup yields CDR1 DFQATT and CDR2 SNEGSKA (reference sequence). This CDR3 has 13 amino acids. Trimming took off 4 bases at V and 0 bases at J, with 8 bases between the two ends. Here the CDR3 DNA reads TGCAGTGCTAAAGCGACTAGCACAGATACGCAGTATTTT. Its translation: CSAKATSTDTQYF.

This clonotype was counted ten times or more. The chain couples TRBV7-9 to TRBJ1-3, with 10 bases aligning to TRBD1. The CDR3 totals 16 residues. Germline CDR1 is SEHNR and CDR2 is FQNEAQ (reference sequence). After removal of 5 bases from V and 0 bases from J, the junction contained 4 bases not matched to a gene. CDR3 in DNA: TGTGCCAGCAGCCGGGACAGGGGATACTCTGGAAACACCATATATTTT. Translation: CASSRDRGYSGNTIYF.

V usage is TRBV20-1 and J usage is TRBJ2-2; 8 bases agree with TRBD2. Germline CDR1 is DFQATT and CDR2 is SNEGSKA (reference sequence). This CDR3 region has 17 residues. V lost 0 bases, J lost 3 bases, and 9 bases stayed unmatched. In DNA form, the CDR3 reads TGCAGTGCTAGAGACCTCTTGGCGGGAGGTTACACCGGGGAGCTGTTTTTT. Its translation: CSARDLLAGGYTGELFF.

This chain links TRBV7-6 with TRBJ2-7; D may match TRBD1 or TRBD2 (6 bases each). Germline V gene sequence: CDR1 SGHVS, CDR2 FNYEAQ. V lost 1 base and J 5 bases, leaving 12 bases between the germline ends. The CDR3 extends over 14 amino acids. CDR3 sequence (DNA): TGTGCCAGCAGCTTAGAACAGGGAGGCGACGAGCAGTACTTC. This sequence encodes CASSLEQGGDEQYF.

This chain joins TRBV25-1 and TRBJ1-2; D uncertain. CDR1 is MGHDK, CDR2 SYGVNS, per germline. The CDR3 loop spans 12 amino acids. Trimming removed 2 bases at V and 3 bases at J, with 4 bases between. In DNA, the CDR3 is TGTGCCAGCAGTGAAGGTGACTATGGCTACACCTTC. It specifies CASSEGDYGYTF.

The table lists this clonotype with a few counts. The chain has TRBV19 and TRBJ1-5; 7 nucleotides line up with TRBD1. This CDR3 has 16 residues. In germline, CDR1 is LNHDA, CDR2 SQIVND (reference sequence). V dropped 9 bases and J dropped 0; count of bases not matched to a gene: 11. CDR3 DNA: TGTGCCAGCACACGGGACAGATATTATAGCAATCAGCCCCAGCATTTT. It is translated as CASTRDRYYSNQPQHF. Using reference TRBV19 and TRBJ1-5 for the parts outside the CDR3, the full variable domain is DGGITQSPKYLFRKEGQNVTLSCEQNLNHDAMYWYRQDPGQGLRLIYYSQIVNDFQKGDIAEGYSVSREKKESFPLTVTSAQKNPTAFYLCASTRDRYYSNQPQHFGDGTRLSIL.

The table lists this clonotype with a few counts. The rearrangement uses TRBV5-1 and TRBJ2-3; D remains unclear. The CDR3 sequence is 15 residues long. Trimming shortened V by 1 base and J by 0 bases, and 9 bases separated the two germline ends. The V gene's germline CDR1 is SGHRS and CDR2 YFSETQ. The CDR3, as DNA: TGCGCCAGCAGCTTGAGGCAGGACAGCACAGATACGCAGTATTTT. Protein sequence: CASSLRQDSTDTQYF. Full variable domain (missing parts from reference TRBV5-1 and TRBJ2-3): KAGVTQTPRYLIKTRGQQVTLSCSPISGHRSVSWYQQTPGQGLQFLFEYFSETQRNKGNFPGRFSGRQFSNSRSEMNVSTLELGDSALYLCASSLRQDSTDTQYFGPGTRLTVL.

Ten or more counts support this clonotype. V gene TRBV5-1 combines with J gene TRBJ1-3, with no clear D. Trimming removed 1 base from V and 1 base from J, with 3 bases in between. The germline gives CDR1 SGHRS, CDR2 YFSETQ. The length of the CDR3 is 13 residues. This CDR3 reads CASSLQSGNTIYF. CDR3 coding DNA: TGCGCCAGCAGCTTGCAATCTGGAAACACCATATATTTT.

This clonotype was seen many times. The chain carries TRBV5-1 and TRBJ1-1, with D uncertain. V lost 4 bases and J lost 3, with 13 bases in between. This CDR3 has 14 residues. The V gene's germline CDR1 is SGHRS and CDR2 YFSETQ. The CDR3 nucleotides read TGCGCCAGCAGCCCCGGTTCGGTGGACACTGAAGCTTTCTTT. Translating gives CASSPGSVDTEAFF.

Comment on this clonotype: This likely comes from a read error, as the CDR3 has no conserved phenylalanine or tryptophan at its end. The rearrangement uses TRBV12-3 or TRBV12-4 and TRBJ2-7; D not certain. Trimming removed 2 bases at V and 0 bases at J, with 11 bases between. CDR3 size: 15 residues. The CDR3 is CASSLSDFSSYEQYL. The DNA for the CDR3 is TGTGCCAGCAGTTTATCTGATTTTAGCTCCTACGAGCAGTACCTC.

This clonotype was detected a few times. The chain has TRBV7-9 and TRBJ2-3; D is ambiguous. CDR1 is SEHNR, CDR2 FQNEAQ, per germline (reference sequence). CDR3 length: 14 residues. Trimming took 2 bases from V and 1 from J, leaving 7 bases between them. This CDR3 is CASSLPTGTDTQYF. The CDR3 DNA sequence: TGTGCCAGCAGCTTACCAACAGGCACAGATACGCAGTATTTT.

This clonotype was picked up a small number of times. The V gene is TRBV4-2, the J gene TRBJ2-2; 12 bases align to TRBD1. Germline loops: CDR1 LGHNA, CDR2 YNFKEQ. V lost 1 base to trimming and J lost 2 bases; unmatched junction nucleotides: 5. The CDR3 consists of 18 residues. CDR3 sequence (DNA): TGTGCCAGCAGCCAAGTGGCGGGACAGGGGGCAAACACCGGGGAGCTGTTTTTT. It specifies CASSQVAGQGANTGELFF.

The rearrangement joins TRBV29-1 to TRBJ1-1; TRBD1 aligns across 7 bases. The CDR3 runs 15 residues. Trimming at V came to 5 bases and at J to 2 bases, leaving 11 bases not matched to a gene. The germline gives CDR1 SQVTM, CDR2 ANQGSEA. The CDR3 reads CSVSKSGTVNTEAFF. In DNA form, the CDR3 reads TGCAGCGTTTCGAAGTCCGGGACAGTTAACACTGAAGCTTTCTTT.

This clonotype appeared a few times. This sequence joins TRBV29-1 and TRBJ2-1; 9 nucleotides align to TRBD2. With V trimmed by 2 bases and J by 9 bases, 11 bases remained unmatched. The CDR3 is 15 amino acids. Germline CDR1 reads SQVTM; CDR2 reads ANQGSEA. The CDR3 protein is CSVERLAVQVGEQFF. The CDR3 DNA follows: TGCAGCGTTGAACGACTAGCGGTTCAGGTGGGTGAGCAGTTCTTC.

In this sample, this clonotype turned up a few times. The V call is TRBV5-1, the J call TRBJ2-6; D is perhaps TRBD1 (7 bases). Trimming stripped 3 bases from V and 0 bases from J, with 13 bases between. Germline CDR1 and CDR2: SGHRS and YFSETQ. The length of the CDR3 is 17 residues. CDR3 nucleotide sequence: TGCGCCAGCAGCTCCCGACAGGGACTCTCTGGGGCCAACGTCCTGACTTTC. Protein: CASSSRQGLSGANVLTF.

V gene TRBV6-5 combines with J gene TRBJ1-3, with 7 bases identical to TRBD1. The J segment lost 0 bases and the V segment lost 4 bases, leaving 9 bases of the junction unmatched. Germline V gene sequence: CDR1 MNHEY, CDR2 SVGAGI. The CDR3 length is 17 residues. CDR3 sequence (DNA): TGTGCCAGCAGTTTAGGACAGGCTAAGTTCTCTGGAAACACCATATATTTT. Its translation: CASSLGQAKFSGNTIYF.

This clonotype showed up just a few times. In DNA, the CDR3 is TGCGCCAGCAGCCCGGGACAGGGGTCCACAGATACGCAGTATTTT. The encoded protein is CASSPGQGSTDTQYF. This sequence joins TRBV5-1 and TRBJ2-3; 10 bases match TRBD1. This CDR3 is 15 amino acids long. Germline CDR1 reads SGHRS; CDR2 reads YFSETQ. Trimming at V came to 4 bases and at J to 2 bases, leaving 4 bases not matched to a gene.

This clonotype came up many times. V and J are TRBV11-2 and TRBJ1-4; tentatively, D is TRBD1 (6 bases). This CDR3 has 14 amino acids. V was cut by 6 bases and J by 2 bases, with 10 bases left in between. Germline CDR1 is SGHAT and CDR2 is FQNNGV. In nucleotides, the CDR3 is TGTGCCAGCAGACGGACAGCTACTAATGAAAAACTGTTTTTT. This gives the protein CASRRTATNEKLFF.

J is TRBJ2-2 and V is TRBV12-3 or TRBV12-4; TRBD2 matches at 13 bases. V gave up 7 bases and J gave up 4 bases; unmatched junction bases: 6. The CDR3 spans 16 residues. The CDR3 sequence: CASNVGLAGATGELFF. As DNA, the CDR3 is TGTGCCAGCAATGTCGGACTAGCGGGAGCCACCGGGGAGCTGTTTTTT.

This rearrangement joins TRBV2 to TRBJ2-3; D gene uncertain. CDR3 length equals 12 residues. Trimming left V 6 bases short and J 3 bases short, with 7 bases between. The germline gives CDR1 SNHLY, CDR2 FYNNEI. The CDR3 DNA is TGTGCCAGCAGGGGGATTACAGATACGCAGTATTTT. Translated, it gives CASRGITDTQYF.

Concerning this clonotype itself: In this CDR3 the conserved last residue, phenylalanine or tryptophan, is missing, so a read error is likely. The gene calls are TRBV19 and TRBJ1-5; weak D call: TRBD1 (5 bases). In germline, CDR1 is LNHDA, CDR2 SQIVND (reference sequence). Trimming removed 8 bases at V and 0 bases at J, with 11 bases between. The CDR3 totals 14 residues. The CDR3 region is CASGRQNSNQPQHS. Here the CDR3 DNA reads TGTGCCAGTGGACGACAGAATAGCAATCAGCCCCAGCATTCT.